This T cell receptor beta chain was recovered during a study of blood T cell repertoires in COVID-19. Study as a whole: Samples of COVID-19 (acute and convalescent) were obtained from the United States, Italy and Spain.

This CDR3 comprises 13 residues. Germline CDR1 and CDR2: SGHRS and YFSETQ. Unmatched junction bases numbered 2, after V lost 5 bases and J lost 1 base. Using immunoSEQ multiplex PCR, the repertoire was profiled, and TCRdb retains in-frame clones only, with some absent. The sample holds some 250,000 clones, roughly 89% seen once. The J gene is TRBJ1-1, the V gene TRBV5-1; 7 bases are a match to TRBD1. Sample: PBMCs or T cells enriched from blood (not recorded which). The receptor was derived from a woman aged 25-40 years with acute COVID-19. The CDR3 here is CASRRTGNTEAFF. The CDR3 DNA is TGCGCCAGCAGGAGGACAGGGAACACTGAAGCTTTCTTT.